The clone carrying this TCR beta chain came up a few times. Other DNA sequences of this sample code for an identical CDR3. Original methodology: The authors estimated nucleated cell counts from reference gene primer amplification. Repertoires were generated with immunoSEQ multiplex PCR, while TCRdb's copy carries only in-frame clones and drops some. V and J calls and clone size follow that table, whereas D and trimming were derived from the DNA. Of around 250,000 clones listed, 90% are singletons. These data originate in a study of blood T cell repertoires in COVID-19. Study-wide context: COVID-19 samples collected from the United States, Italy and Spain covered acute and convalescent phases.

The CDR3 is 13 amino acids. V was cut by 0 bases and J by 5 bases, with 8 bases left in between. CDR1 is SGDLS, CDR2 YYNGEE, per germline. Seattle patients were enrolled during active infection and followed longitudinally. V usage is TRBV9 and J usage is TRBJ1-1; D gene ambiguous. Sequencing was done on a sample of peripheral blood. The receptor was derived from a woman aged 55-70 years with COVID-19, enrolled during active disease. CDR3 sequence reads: CASSVDPGTEAFF. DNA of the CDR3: TGTGCCAGCAGCGTAGATCCGGGAACTGAAGCTTTCTTT.